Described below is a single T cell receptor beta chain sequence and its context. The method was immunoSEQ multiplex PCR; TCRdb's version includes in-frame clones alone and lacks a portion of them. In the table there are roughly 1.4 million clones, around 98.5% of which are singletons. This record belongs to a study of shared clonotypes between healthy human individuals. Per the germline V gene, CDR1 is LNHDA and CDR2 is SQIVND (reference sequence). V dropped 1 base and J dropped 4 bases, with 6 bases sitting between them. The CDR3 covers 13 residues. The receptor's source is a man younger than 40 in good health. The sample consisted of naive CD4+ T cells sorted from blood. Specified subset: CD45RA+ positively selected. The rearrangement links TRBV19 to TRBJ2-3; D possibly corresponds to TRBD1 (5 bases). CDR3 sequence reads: CASSIGGPDTQYF. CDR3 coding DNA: TGTGCCAGTAGTATAGGGGGCCCAGATACGCAGTATTTT.